This T cell receptor (beta chain) is from a study of OX40 agonist ivuxolimab in advanced cancers. The CDR3 is made up of 13 amino acids. The V gene lost 2 bases and the J gene lost 5 bases, with 10 bases spanning the gap. CDR1 and CDR2 (germline): SNHLY, FYNNEI. Generated by immunoSEQ multiplex PCR, the TCRdb table keeps only in-frame clones and is missing some. This table holds about 40,000 clones, around 85% found once. The sequencing here drew on CD4+ or CD8+ T cells sorted from blood, taken in a trial of the OX40 agonist ivuxolimab. This sequence originates from an adult with an advanced solid tumor such as melanoma, head and neck, liver or kidney cancer. The chain carries TRBV2 and TRBJ2-7, with D perhaps matching TRBD1 or TRBD2 (5 bases each). Here the CDR3 DNA reads TGTGCCAGCAGTGAATGGGGGAGACACGAGCAGTACTTC. Translated: CASSEWGRHEQYF. The variable domain in full, completed from reference TRBV2 and TRBJ2-7, reads EPEVTQTPSHQVTQMGQEVILRCVPISNHLYFYWYRQILGQKVEFLVSFYNNEISEKSEIFDDQFSVERPDGSNFTLKIRSTKLEDSAMYFCASSEWGRHEQYFGPGTRLTVT.